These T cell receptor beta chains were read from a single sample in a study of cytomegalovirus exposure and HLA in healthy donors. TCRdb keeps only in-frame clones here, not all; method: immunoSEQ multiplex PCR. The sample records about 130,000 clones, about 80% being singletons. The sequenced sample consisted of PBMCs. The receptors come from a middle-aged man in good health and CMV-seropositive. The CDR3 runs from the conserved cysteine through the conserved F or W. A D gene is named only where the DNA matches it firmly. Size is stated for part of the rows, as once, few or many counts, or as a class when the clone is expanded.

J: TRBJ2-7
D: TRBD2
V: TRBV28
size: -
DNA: TGTGCCAGCAGGACTAGCGTCGAGCAGTACTTC
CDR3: CASRTSVEQYF

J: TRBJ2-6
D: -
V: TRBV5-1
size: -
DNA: TGCGCCAGCAGTATGAACAGGTACTCTGGGGCCAACGTCCTGACTTTC
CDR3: CASSMNRYSGANVLTF

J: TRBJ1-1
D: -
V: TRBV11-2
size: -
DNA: TGTGCCAGCAGCTTTAGGAACACTGAAGCTTTCTTT
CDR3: CASSFRNTEAFF

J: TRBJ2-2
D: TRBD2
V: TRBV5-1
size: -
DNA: TGCGCCAGCAGCTGGAGCGGGAGTTTGACCGGGGAGCTGTTTTTT
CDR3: CASSWSGSLTGELFF

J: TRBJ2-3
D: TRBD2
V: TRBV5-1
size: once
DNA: TGCGCCAGCAGCTTAGCGGGAGTCCGTACAGATACGCAGTATTTT
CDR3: CASSLAGVRTDTQYF

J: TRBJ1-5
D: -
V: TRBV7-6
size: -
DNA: TGTGCCAGCAGCGTGGACACCAATCAGCCCCAGCATTTT
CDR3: CASSVDTNQPQHF

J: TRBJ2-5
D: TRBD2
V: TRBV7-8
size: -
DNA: TGTGCCAGCAGCTTCCCAAGGACTAGCGGGAGGATGGAGACCCAGTACTTC
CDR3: CASSFPRTSGRMETQYF

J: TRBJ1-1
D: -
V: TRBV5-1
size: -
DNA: TGCGCCAGCAGCTTGGCCGAGCACACTGAAGCTTTCTTT
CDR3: CASSLAEHTEAFF

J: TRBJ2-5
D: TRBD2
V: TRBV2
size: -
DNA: TGTGCCAGCAGTGGGAGGACTAGCGAGCAAGAGACCCAGTACTTC
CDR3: CASSGRTSEQETQYF

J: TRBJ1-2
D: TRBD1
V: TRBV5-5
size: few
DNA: TGTGCCAGCAGCGTAAGGGACAGAGCCCTCTATGGCTACACCTTC
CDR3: CASSVRDRALYGYTF

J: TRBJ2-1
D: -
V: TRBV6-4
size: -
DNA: TGTGCCGGGCCGATAGGTAATGAGCAGTTCTTC
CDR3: CAGPIGNEQFF

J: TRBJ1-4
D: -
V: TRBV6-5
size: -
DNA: TGTGCCAGCAGTACAGGGACCGCAAATAATGAAAAACTGTTTTTT
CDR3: CASSTGTANNEKLFF

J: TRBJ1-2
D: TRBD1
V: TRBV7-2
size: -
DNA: TGTGCCAGCAGACCAGGGGGTACTAACTATGGCTACACCTTC
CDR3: CASRPGGTNYGYTF

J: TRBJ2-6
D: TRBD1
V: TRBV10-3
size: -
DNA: TGTGCCATCAGAAGGGACAGGGACCCACTTGGGGCCAACGTCCTGACTTTC
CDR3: CAIRRDRDPLGANVLTF

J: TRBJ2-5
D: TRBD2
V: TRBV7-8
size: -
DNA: TGTGCCAGCAGCTCCACCCCCCCAGGACTAGCGGGGACCCGGCGAGAGACCCAGTACTTC
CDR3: CASSSTPPGLAGTRRETQYF

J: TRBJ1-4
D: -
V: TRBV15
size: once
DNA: TGTGCCACCAGCAGAGATTCTTCACGAGGAAAACTGTTTTTT
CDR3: CATSRDSSRGKLFF

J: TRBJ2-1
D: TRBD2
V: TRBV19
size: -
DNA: TGTGCCAGTAGTATAACAGGACTAGCGGGAGGTGAGCAGTTCTTC
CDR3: CASSITGLAGGEQFF

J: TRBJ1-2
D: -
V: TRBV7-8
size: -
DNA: TGTGCCAGCAGCTTAGGAGTGTTCATAGCTAACTATGGCTACACCTTC
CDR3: CASSLGVFIANYGYTF

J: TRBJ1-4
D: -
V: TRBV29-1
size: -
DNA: TGCAGCGTTTCCCGAGCTGCAACTAATGAAAAACTGTTTTTT
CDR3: CSVSRAATNEKLFF

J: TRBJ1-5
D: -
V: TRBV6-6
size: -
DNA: TGTGCCAGCAGTTATGGAGGGACGGGCAATCAGCCCCAGCATTTT
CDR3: CASSYGGTGNQPQHF

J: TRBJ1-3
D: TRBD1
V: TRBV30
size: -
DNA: TGTGCCTGGGGCCAGGGGGTGTCTGGAAACACCATATATTTT
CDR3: CAWGQGVSGNTIYF

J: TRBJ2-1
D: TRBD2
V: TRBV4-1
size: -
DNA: TGCGCCAGCAGCCAAGCGGGAGGATTAATGGATGAGCAGTTCTTC
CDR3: CASSQAGGLMDEQFF

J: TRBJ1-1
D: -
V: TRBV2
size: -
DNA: TGTGCCAGCAGTGGACTGGAGGGGAGCACTGAAGCTTTCTTT
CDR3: CASSGLEGSTEAFF

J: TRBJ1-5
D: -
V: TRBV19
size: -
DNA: TGTGCCAGTTTATCAACGGTAGTGGGCAATCAGCCCCAGCATTTT
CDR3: CASLSTVVGNQPQHF

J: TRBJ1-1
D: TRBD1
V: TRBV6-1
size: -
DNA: TGTGCCAGCAGTGGGCCCGGGACAGGGGGCTTTACTGAAACTTTCTTT
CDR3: CASSGPGTGGFTETFF

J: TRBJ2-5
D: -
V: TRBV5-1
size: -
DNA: TGCGCCAGTACCTGGGGCTCTCGGGCAGAGACCCAGTACTTC
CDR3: CASTWGSRAETQYF

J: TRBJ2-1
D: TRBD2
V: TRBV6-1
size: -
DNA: TGTGCCAGCAGTGACACCGGGACTAGCGGCGATGAGCAGTTCTTC
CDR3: CASSDTGTSGDEQFF

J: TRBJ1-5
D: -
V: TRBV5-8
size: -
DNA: TGTGCCAGCAGCTTCCCAAATCAGCCCCAGCATTTT
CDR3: CASSFPNQPQHF

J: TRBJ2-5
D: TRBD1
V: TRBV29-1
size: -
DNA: TGCAGCGTGGCCCGGACAGGGGAACAGTACTTC
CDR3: CSVARTGEQYF

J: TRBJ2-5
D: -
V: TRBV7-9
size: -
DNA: TGTGCCAGCAGACAGATCCAAGAGACCCAGTACTTC
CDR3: CASRQIQETQYF

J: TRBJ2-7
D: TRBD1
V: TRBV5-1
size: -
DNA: TGCGCCAGCAGCTTGGCCGGGACAGGGAACTACGAGCAGTACTTC
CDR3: CASSLAGTGNYEQYF

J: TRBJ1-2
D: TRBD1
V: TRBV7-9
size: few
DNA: TGTGCCAGCAGCCCACAGGGGGCGAGGGGCTACACCTTC
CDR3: CASSPQGARGYTF

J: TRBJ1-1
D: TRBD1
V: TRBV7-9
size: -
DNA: TGTGCCAGCAGCGGGGGACAGGGGATGAACACTGAAGCTTTCTTT
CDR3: CASSGGQGMNTEAFF

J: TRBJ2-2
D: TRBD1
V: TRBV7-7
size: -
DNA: TGTGCTAGCAGCTTACAGGGGGCGGGCGTAACCGGGGAGCTGTTTTTT
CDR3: CASSLQGAGVTGELFF

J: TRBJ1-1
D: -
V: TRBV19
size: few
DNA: TGTGCCAGTAGTTCCACTCGAAACGGAGTGAACACTGAAGCTTTCTTT
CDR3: CASSSTRNGVNTEAFF

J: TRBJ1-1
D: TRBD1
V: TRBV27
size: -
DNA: TGTGCCAGTGGACAGGGGGAAGGACACACTGAAGCTTTCTTT
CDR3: CASGQGEGHTEAFF

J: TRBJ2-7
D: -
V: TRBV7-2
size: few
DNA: TGTGCCAGCAGCTCCCACGGAGCCCTCTCCTACGAGCAGTACTTC
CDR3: CASSSHGALSYEQYF

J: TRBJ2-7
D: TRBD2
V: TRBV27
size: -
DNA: TGTGCCAGCAGTTTTAATAGCGGGAGGAGCCACGAGCAGTACTTC
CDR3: CASSFNSGRSHEQYF

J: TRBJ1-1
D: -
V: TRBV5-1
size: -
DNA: TGCGCCAGCAGCTTGAGGGGGGGCACTGAAGCTTTCTTT
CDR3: CASSLRGGTEAFF

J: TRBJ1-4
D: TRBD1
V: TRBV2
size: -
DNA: TGTGCCAGCAGCTACAGGGGGCGAGAAAAACTGTTTTTT
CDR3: CASSYRGREKLFF

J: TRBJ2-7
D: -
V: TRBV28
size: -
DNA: TGTGCCAGCAGTCCTCCCTCTTCGTCCTACGAGCAGTACTTC
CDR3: CASSPPSSSYEQYF

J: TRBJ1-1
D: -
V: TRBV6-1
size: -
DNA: TGTGCCAGCAGGGGGCGGCGGCACACTGAAGCTTTCTTT
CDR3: CASRGRRHTEAFF

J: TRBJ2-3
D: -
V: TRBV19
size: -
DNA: TGTGCCAGTAGTCCCGGGAGCACAGATACGCAGTATTTT
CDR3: CASSPGSTDTQYF

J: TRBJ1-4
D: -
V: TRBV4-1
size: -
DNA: TGCGCCAGCAGCCAAGCAGAGGGTTGGGCCCCTCGGGCTAATGAAAAACTGTTTTTT
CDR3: CASSQAEGWAPRANEKLFF

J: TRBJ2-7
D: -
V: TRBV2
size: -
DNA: TGTGCCAGCAGTGAACAGTCAGGGGGGGAGCAGTACTTC
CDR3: CASSEQSGGEQYF